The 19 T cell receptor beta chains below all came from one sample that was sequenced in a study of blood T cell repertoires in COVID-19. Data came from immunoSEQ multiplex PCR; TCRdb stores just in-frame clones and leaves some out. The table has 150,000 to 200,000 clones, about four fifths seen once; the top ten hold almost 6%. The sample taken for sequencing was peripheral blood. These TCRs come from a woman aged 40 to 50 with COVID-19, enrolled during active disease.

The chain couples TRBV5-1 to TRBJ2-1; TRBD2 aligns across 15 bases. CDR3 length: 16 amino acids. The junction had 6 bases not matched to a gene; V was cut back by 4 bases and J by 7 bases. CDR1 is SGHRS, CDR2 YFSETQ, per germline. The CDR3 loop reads CASSPGLAGGPNEQFF. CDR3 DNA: TGCGCCAGCAGCCCCGGACTAGCGGGAGGGCCTAATGAGCAGTTCTTC.

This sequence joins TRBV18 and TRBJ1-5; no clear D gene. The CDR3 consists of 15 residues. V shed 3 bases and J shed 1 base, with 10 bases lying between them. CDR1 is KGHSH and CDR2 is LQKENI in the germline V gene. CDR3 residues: CASSPAVLSNQPQHF. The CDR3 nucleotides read TGTGCCAGCTCACCGGCAGTTTTAAGCAATCAGCCCCAGCATTTT.

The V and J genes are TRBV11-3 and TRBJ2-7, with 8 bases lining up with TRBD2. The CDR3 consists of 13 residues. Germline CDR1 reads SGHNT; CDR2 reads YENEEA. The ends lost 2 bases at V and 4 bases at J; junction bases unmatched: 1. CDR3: CASSLRGGYEQYF. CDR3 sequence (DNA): TGTGCCAGCAGCTTACGGGGGGGATACGAGCAGTACTTC.

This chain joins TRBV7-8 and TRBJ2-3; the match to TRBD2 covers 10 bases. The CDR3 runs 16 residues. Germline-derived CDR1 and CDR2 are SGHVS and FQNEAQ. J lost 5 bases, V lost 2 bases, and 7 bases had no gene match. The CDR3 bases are TGTGCCAGCAGCTTAAGGGCTAGCGGGAGTAAAGATACGCAGTATTTT. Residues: CASSLRASGSKDTQYF. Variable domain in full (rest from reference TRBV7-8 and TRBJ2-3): GAGVSQSPRYKVAKRGQDVALRCDPISGHVSLFWYQQALGQGPEFLTYFQNEAQLDKSGLPSDRFFAERPEGSVSTLKIQRTQQEDSAVYLCASSLRASGSKDTQYFGPGTRLTVL.

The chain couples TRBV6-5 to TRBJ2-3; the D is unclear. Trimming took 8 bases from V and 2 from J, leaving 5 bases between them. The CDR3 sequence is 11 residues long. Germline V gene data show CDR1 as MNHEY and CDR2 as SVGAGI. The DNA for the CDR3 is TGTGCCAGCGGCCACACAGATACGCAGTATTTT. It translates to CASGHTDTQYF.

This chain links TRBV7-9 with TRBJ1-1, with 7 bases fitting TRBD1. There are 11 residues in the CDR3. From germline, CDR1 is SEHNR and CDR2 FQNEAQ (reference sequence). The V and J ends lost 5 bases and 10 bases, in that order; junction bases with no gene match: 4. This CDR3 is CASSDTGVAFF. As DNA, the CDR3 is TGTGCCAGCAGCGATACAGGGGTAGCTTTCTTT.

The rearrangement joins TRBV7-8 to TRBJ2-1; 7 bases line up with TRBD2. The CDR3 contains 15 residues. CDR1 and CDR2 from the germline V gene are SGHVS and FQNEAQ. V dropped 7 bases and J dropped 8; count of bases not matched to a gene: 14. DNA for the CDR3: TGTGCCAGCACCCTGACTCCAGCGGGAAGAGATGAGCAGTTCTTC. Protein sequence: CASTLTPAGRDEQFF.

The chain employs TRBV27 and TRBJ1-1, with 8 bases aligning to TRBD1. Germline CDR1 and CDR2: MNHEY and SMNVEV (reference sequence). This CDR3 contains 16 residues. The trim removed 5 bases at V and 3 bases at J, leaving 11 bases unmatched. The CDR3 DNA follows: TGTGCCAGCAGTCCCCGGACAGGGCGCCCGGACACTGAAGCTTTCTTT. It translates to CASSPRTGRPDTEAFF.

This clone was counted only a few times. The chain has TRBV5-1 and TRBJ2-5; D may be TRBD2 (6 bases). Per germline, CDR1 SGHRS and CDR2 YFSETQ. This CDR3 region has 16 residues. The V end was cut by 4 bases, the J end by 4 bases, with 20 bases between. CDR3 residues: CASSLASGGVGETQYF. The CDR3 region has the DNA TGCGCCAGCAGCCTGGCGTCCGGGGGTGTAGGAGAGACCCAGTACTTC.

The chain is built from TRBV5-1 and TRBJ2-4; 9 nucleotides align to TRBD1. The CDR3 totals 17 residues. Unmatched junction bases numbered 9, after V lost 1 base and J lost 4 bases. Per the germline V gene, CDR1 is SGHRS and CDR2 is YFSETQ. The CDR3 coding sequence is TGCGCCAGCAGCTTGCTTCCACCGGGACAGGGTAAAAACATTCAGTACTTC. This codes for CASSLLPPGQGKNIQYF. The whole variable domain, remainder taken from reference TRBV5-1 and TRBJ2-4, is KAGVTQTPRYLIKTRGQQVTLSCSPISGHRSVSWYQQTPGQGLQFLFEYFSETQRNKGNFPGRFSGRQFSNSRSEMNVSTLELGDSALYLCASSLLPPGQGKNIQYFGAGTRLSVL.

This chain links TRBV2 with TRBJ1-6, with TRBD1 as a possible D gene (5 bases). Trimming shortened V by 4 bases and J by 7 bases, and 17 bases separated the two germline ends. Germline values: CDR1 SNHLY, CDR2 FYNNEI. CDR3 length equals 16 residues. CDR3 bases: TGTGCCAGCAGTGGATCAGGAGGGGAAGGCAATTCACCCCTCCACTTT. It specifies CASSGSGGEGNSPLHF.

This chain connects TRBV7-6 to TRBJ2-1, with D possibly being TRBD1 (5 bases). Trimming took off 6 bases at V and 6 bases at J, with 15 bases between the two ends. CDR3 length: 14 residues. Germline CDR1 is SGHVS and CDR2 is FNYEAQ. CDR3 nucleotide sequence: TGTGCCAGCAGTAAGACAGAGTCAATCAATGAGCAGTTCTTC. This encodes CASSKTESINEQFF.

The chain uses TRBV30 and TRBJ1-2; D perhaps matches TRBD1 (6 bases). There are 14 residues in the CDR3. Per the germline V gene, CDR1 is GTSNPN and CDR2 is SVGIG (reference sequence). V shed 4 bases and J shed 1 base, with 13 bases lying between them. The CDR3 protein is CAWTGTYINYGYTF. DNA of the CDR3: TGTGCCTGGACCGGGACATATATTAACTATGGCTACACCTTC. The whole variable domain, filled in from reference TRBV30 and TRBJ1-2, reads SQTIHQWPATLVQPVGSPLSLECTVEGTSNPNLYWYRQAAGRGLQLLFYSVGIGQISSEVPQNLSASRPQDRQFILSSKKLLLSDSGFYLCAWTGTYINYGYTFGSGTRLTVV.

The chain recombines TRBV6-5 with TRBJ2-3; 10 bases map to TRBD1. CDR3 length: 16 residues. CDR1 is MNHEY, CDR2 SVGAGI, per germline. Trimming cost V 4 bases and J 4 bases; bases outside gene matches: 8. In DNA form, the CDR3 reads TGTGCCAGCAGTTTTCCCGGGACAGGGGTGGCAGATACGCAGTATTTT. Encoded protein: CASSFPGTGVADTQYF.

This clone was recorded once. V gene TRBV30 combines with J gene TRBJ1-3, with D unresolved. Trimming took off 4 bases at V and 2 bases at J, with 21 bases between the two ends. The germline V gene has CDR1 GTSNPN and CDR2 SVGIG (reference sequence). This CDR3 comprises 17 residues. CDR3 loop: CAWTSLMTPFPGNTIYF. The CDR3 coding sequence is TGTGCCTGGACCAGTCTAATGACACCATTCCCTGGAAACACCATATATTTT.

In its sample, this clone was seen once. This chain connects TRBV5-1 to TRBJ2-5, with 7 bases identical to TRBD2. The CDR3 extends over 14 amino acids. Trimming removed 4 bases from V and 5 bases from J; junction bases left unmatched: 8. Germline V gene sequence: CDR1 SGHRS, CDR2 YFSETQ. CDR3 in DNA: TGCGCCAGCAGCGGACCGGGGGGAGGGGAGACCCAGTACTTC. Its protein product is CASSGPGGGETQYF.

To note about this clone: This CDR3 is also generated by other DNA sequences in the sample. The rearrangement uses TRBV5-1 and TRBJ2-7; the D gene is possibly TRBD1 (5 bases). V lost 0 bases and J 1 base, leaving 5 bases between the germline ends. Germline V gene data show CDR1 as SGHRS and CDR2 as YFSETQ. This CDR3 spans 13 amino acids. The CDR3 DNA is TGCGCCAGCAGCTTGGCAGGGTCCTACGAGCAGTACTTC. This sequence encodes CASSLAGSYEQYF.

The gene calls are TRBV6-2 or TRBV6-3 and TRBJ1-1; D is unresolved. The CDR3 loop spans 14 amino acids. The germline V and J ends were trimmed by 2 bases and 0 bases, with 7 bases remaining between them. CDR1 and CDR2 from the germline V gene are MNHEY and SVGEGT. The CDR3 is CASSYDGMNTEAFF. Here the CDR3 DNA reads TGTGCCAGCAGTTACGACGGGATGAACACTGAAGCTTTCTTT.

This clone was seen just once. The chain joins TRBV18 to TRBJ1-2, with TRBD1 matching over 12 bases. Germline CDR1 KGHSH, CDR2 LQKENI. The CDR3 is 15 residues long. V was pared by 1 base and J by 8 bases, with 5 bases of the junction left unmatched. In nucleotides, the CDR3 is TGTGCCAGCTCACCACGGGACAGGGGGCCAGGGGGCTACACCTTC. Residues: CASSPRDRGPGGYTF.